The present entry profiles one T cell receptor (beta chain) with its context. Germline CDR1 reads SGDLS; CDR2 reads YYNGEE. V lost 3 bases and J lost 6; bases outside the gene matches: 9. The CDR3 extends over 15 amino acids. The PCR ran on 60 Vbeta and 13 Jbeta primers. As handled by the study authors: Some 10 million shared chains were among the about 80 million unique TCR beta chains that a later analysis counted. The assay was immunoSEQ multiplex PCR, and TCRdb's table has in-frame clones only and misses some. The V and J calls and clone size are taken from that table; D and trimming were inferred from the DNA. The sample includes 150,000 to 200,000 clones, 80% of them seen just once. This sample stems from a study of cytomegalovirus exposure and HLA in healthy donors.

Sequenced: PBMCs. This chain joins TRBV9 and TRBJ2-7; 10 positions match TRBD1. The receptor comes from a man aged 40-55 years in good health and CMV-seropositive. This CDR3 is CASSGGGTGELEQYF. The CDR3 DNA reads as TGTGCCAGCAGCGGGGGAGGGACAGGGGAGCTCGAGCAGTACTTC.